This entry describes one T cell receptor (beta chain). This specimen belongs to a study of blood T cell repertoires in COVID-19. Study context: Spain, Italy and the United States supplied samples that represented acute and convalescent COVID-19. T cells, B-cell-depleted T cells, or PBMCs supplied cDNA or gDNA.

Authors' methods: Estimates of nucleated cell counts were drawn from the amplification of reference gene primers. Clones were sequenced by immunoSEQ multiplex PCR, and TCRdb holds only the in-frame ones, with some missing. V and J calls and clone size are given by that table; D and trimming were obtained from the DNA. This sample has about 400,000 clones, with 65% to 90% found just once. Patients in Seattle were enrolled during active infection, then followed longitudinally. Sequenced material: peripheral blood. The receptor was derived from a woman in her fifties or sixties with COVID-19, enrolled during active disease.

The CDR3 DNA follows: TGCAGTGCTAGTGACCTCTACTCCTACAATGAGCAGTTCTTC. Protein: CSASDLYSYNEQFF. V gene TRBV20-1 combines with J gene TRBJ2-1; D gene ambiguous. Germline V lookup: CDR1 DFQATT, CDR2 SNEGSKA (reference sequence). CDR3 length equals 14 residues. V lost 3 bases and J lost 0, with 9 bases in between.